The source of this TCR beta chain is a study of cytomegalovirus exposure and HLA in healthy donors. The PCR used 60 Vbeta and 13 Jbeta primers. This table comes from immunoSEQ multiplex PCR, and its TCRdb copy is limited to in-frame clones, with some not included. The sample yields approximately 44,000 clones, approximately 80% seen once. The TCR was taken from a man under 40 in good health and CMV-seronegative. Sequenced material: PBMCs.

DNA for the CDR3: TGTGCCAGCAGCTTGGGCGACAGGGCTGAAGCTTTCTTT. Its protein product is CASSLGDRAEAFF. V and J are TRBV5-4 and TRBJ1-1, with TRBD1 matching over 7 bases. The CDR3 extends over 13 amino acids. V lost 0 bases to trimming and J lost 6 bases; unmatched junction nucleotides: 2. Germline V gene data show CDR1 as SGHNT and CDR2 as YYREEE (reference sequence). Full variable domain (remainder filled in from reference TRBV5-4 and TRBJ1-1): ETGVTQSPTHLIKTRGQQVTLRCSSQSGHNTVSWYQQALGQGPQFIFQYYREEENGRGNFPPRFSGLQFPNYSSELNVNALELDDSALYLCASSLGDRAEAFFGQGTRLTVV.